These 21 T cell receptor beta chains were sequenced from one sample in a study of T cells in Graves' hyperthyroidism and ophthalmopathy (dated by TCRdb to about 2019). The protocol used for the library was multiplex PCR. Sequencing used an Illumina HiSeq 2000. The TCR beta CDR3 regions were amplified from the RNA transcripts. For the first round of RT-PCR on the TCR CDR3, the HTBI primer set was used together with the Qiagen OneStep RT-PCR kit. TCRdb's own reprocessing of the public reads used fastp at Q25 and MiXCR and kept productive beta chains. Rows with one shared CDR3 protein collapse into an entry with the most common genes and DNA. The sample table records about half a million distinct CDR3 sequences; roughly 24% of these occur just once. Approximately 10% of the sample comes from the top ten. Source material: blood. Receptor source: a woman in her thirties with Graves' ophthalmopathy.

This clonotype was recorded many times. The chain links TRBV7-2 to TRBJ1-2; TRBD1 might be the D (5 bases). Germline CDR1 and CDR2: SGHTA and FQGNSA. With 1 base removed from V and 3 bases from J, the gap between germline ends came to 12 bases. This CDR3 has 15 amino acids. In DNA form, the CDR3 reads TGTGCCAGCAGCTTAGGTACAGGCCACGACTATGGCTACACCTTC. Its protein is CASSLGTGHDYGYTF.

The chain is built from TRBV20-1 and TRBJ1-1; the D is unclear. CDR1 is DFQATT and CDR2 is SNEGSKA in the germline V gene (reference sequence). The ends were cut back, 3 bases at V and 3 bases at J, with 8 bases in the middle. The CDR3 is 12 amino acids. The CDR3 coding sequence is TGCAGTGCTAGGATTGGCGACACTGAAGCTTTCTTT. Translated, it gives CSARIGDTEAFF.

This rearrangement joins TRBV12-3 or TRBV12-4 to TRBJ1-1; TRBD1 agrees at 7 bases. The ends lost 2 bases at V and 0 bases at J; junction bases unmatched: 3. This CDR3 has 15 amino acids. CDR3 loop: CASSLPDRVNTEAFF. CDR3 DNA sequence: TGTGCCAGCAGTTTACCAGACAGGGTGAACACTGAAGCTTTCTTT.

This clonotype was detected ten times or more. In nucleotides, the CDR3 is TGTGCCAGCAAGGGCGGCAGGGGCGGGTTCTATGGCTACACCTTC. Translation gives CASKGGRGGFYGYTF. The chain carries TRBV27 and TRBJ1-2, with a tentative D call TRBD1 (6 bases). Germline CDR1 reads MNHEY; CDR2 reads SMNVEV (reference sequence). Trimming took off 7 bases at V and 4 bases at J, with 19 bases between the two ends. The CDR3 is 15 amino acids.

The chain uses TRBV12-3 or TRBV12-4 and TRBJ2-7; 9 bases match TRBD1. This CDR3 contains 15 residues. J lost 4 bases, V lost 6 bases, and 10 bases had no gene match. DNA for the CDR3: TGTGCCAGCAGCGCCCGGGACAGGGCATGGTACGAGCAGTACTTC. This translates into CASSARDRAWYEQYF.

This clonotype was recorded at least ten times. The chain has TRBV30 and TRBJ1-1; 7 bases match TRBD1. This CDR3 contains 12 residues. V lost 2 bases, J lost 8 bases, and 5 bases stayed unmatched. The germline gives CDR1 GTSNPN, CDR2 SVGIG (reference sequence). CDR3 in DNA: TGTGCCTGGAGTAAACAGGGGATCGAAGCTTTCTTT. It yields the protein CAWSKQGIEAFF.

This clonotype was found a few times. This may be a read error, as it is one base from a much larger clone. This rearrangement joins TRBV5-1 to TRBJ1-1; possibly TRBD1 for D (6 bases). Germline V lookup: CDR1 SGHRS, CDR2 YFSETQ. The CDR3 totals 14 residues. The CDR3 loop is CASSTDRLLSEACF. The CDR3 nucleotides are TGCGCCAGCAGCACGGACAGACTATTGTCTGAAGCTTGCTTT.

This clonotype was counted at least ten times. Just one base apart from a much larger clone, this may be a read error. The chain employs TRBV12-3 or TRBV12-4 and TRBJ1-1; 7 nucleotides match TRBD1. The CDR3 totals 13 residues. The trim removed 6 bases at V and 10 bases at J, leaving 11 bases unmatched. CDR3 residues: CASSPTGVVGAFF. Written as DNA, the CDR3 is TGTGCCAGCAGCCCTACAGGGGTAGTAGGAGCTTTCTTT.

The sample holds many counts of this clonotype. The chain uses TRBV12-5 and TRBJ2-7; either TRBD1 or TRBD2 may supply D (5 bases each). Germline V gene sequence: CDR1 LGHNT, CDR2 FRNRAP. Trimming pared 6 bases from V and 7 bases from J, leaving 22 bases between. The CDR3 loop spans 15 amino acids. The DNA for the CDR3 is TGTGCTAGTGGCCTGAACCCGGGACGGGTCATAGAGCAGTACTTC. Protein product: CASGLNPGRVIEQYF.

This clonotype was observed many times. This chain uses TRBV2 with TRBJ1-1, with D unclear. Germline V gives CDR1 SNHLY, CDR2 FYNNEI. This CDR3 has 14 amino acids. The V end lost 7 bases, the J end lost 10 bases, and 22 bases lay between the germline ends. This CDR3 is CASKLVRAAWRAFF. The CDR3 DNA reads TGTGCCAGCAAGCTGGTTCGGGCCGCCTGGAGAGCTTTCTTT.

This clonotype was counted at least ten times. The CDR3, as DNA: TGTGCCAGCAGTTTCGGACAGGCTAACACCGGGGAGCTGTTTTTT. It encodes CASSFGQANTGELFF. J is TRBJ2-2 and V is TRBV6-5; 7 positions match TRBD1. V lost 4 bases, J lost 2 bases, and 4 bases stayed unmatched. The CDR3 extends over 15 amino acids. Germline loops: CDR1 MNHEY, CDR2 SVGAGI.

V usage is TRBV6-1 and J usage is TRBJ2-5; D might be TRBD1 (5 bases). Germline assignment: CDR1 MNHNS and CDR2 SASEGT. The V and J ends lost 3 bases and 5 bases respectively, with 13 bases between them. The CDR3 contains 14 residues. CDR3 bases: TGTGCCAGCAGTGAGGGGCAGCTCAGGGAGACCCAGTACTTC. Residues: CASSEGQLRETQYF.

The genes are TRBV7-9 and TRBJ2-5; D assignment may be TRBD1 or TRBD2 (6 bases each). The CDR3 covers 16 residues. Per the germline V gene, CDR1 is SEHNR and CDR2 is FQNEAQ (reference sequence). Trimming pared 4 bases from V and 3 bases from J, leaving 18 bases between. The CDR3 DNA follows: TGTGCCAGCAGCTCCCAGGTGGGGGGCCCTAAAGAGACCCAGTACTTC. Protein sequence: CASSSQVGGPKETQYF. Full variable domain (outside the CDR3, taken from reference TRBV7-9 and TRBJ2-5): DTGVSQNPRHKITKRGQNVTFRCDPISEHNRLYWYRQTLGQGPEFLTYFQNEAQLEKSRLLSDRFSAERPKGSFSTLEIQRTEQGDSAMYLCASSSQVGGPKETQYFGPGTRLLVL.

This clonotype came up a few times. The chain employs TRBV15 and TRBJ1-1; D remains ambiguous. The CDR3 consists of 12 residues. V gave up 0 bases and J gave up 10 bases, with 9 bases separating them. Germline V CDR1 and CDR2: LNHNV, YYDKDF (reference sequence). The CDR3 sequence is CATSRDGVVAFF. The CDR3 DNA sequence: TGTGCCACCAGCAGAGATGGAGTTGTAGCTTTCTTT. Drawing the rest from reference TRBV15 and TRBJ1-1, the complete variable domain is DAMVIQNPRYQVTQFGKPVTLSCSQTLNHNVMYWYQQKSSQAPKLLFHYYDKDFNNEADTPDNFQSRRPNTSFCFLDIRSPGLGDTAMYLCATSRDGVVAFFGQGTRLTVV.

The chain is built from TRBV5-1 and TRBJ2-2; D unresolved. Per the germline V gene, CDR1 is SGHRS and CDR2 is YFSETQ. This CDR3 has 15 amino acids. V was shortened by 0 bases and J by 6 bases, with 12 bases between the two germline ends. CDR3 sequence: CASSLVKLDAGELFF. The CDR3 DNA reads as TGCGCCAGCAGCTTGGTTAAGCTTGATGCCGGGGAGCTGTTTTTT.

The chain couples TRBV6-1 to TRBJ1-5; no definite D call. This CDR3 contains 14 residues. With 7 bases removed from V and 2 bases from J, the gap between germline ends came to 12 bases. Germline V gene lookup returns CDR1 MNHNS and CDR2 SASEGT. CDR3 bases: TGTGCCAGCATTCATATGGGTGGCAATCAGCCCCAGCATTTT. Protein: CASIHMGGNQPQHF.

This clonotype showed up many times. The rearrangement uses TRBV28 and TRBJ2-7; D gene unclear. Trimming left V 10 bases short and J 6 bases short, with 16 bases between. Germline loops: CDR1 MDHEN, CDR2 SYDVKM. The CDR3 has 12 amino acids. The CDR3 loop reads CATYGDRLEQYF. In nucleotides, the CDR3 is TGTGCCACCTACGGCGATCGGCTCGAGCAGTACTTC.

This clonotype came up many times. The CDR3 is CASSLAGDGTAYEQYF. The CDR3 DNA sequence: TGTGCCAGTAGCTTGGCGGGTGATGGGACAGCCTACGAGCAGTACTTC. The J gene is TRBJ2-7, the V gene TRBV19; TRBD1 matches at 7 bases. CDR1 LNHDA and CDR2 SQIVND come from the germline V gene (reference sequence). Trimming cost V 6 bases and J 2 bases; bases outside gene matches: 13. This CDR3 has 16 residues.

This sequence joins TRBV11-2 and TRBJ1-1, with D uncertain. V gave up 0 bases and J gave up 4 bases, with 12 bases separating them. Germline V gives CDR1 SGHAT, CDR2 FQNNGV. CDR3 length: 15 residues. In nucleotides, the CDR3 is TGTGCCAGCAGCTTAGAGTCAGCTACCCTCACTGAAGCTTTCTTT. This encodes CASSLESATLTEAFF. The whole variable domain, filled in from reference TRBV11-2 and TRBJ1-1, reads EAGVAQSPRYKIIEKRQSVAFWCNPISGHATLYWYQQILGQGPKLLIQFQNNGVVDDSQLPKDRFSAERLKGVDSTLKIQPAKLEDSAVYLCASSLESATLTEAFFGQGTRLTVV.

At least ten counts were recorded for this clonotype. This chain uses TRBV28 with TRBJ1-2; tentative D call: TRBD1 (6 bases). Germline CDR1 is MDHEN and CDR2 is SYDVKM. The ends were cut back, 3 bases at V and 1 base at J, with 12 bases in the middle. This CDR3 has 15 residues. The CDR3 DNA follows: TGTGCCAGCAGTTTCCCAGGGGACCTTAACTATGGCTACACCTTC. Encoded protein: CASSFPGDLNYGYTF.

This clonotype has ten or more counts. The genes are TRBV6-5 and TRBJ1-5; 8 nucleotides match TRBD1. The length of the CDR3 is 16 residues. J was trimmed by 3 bases and V by 6 bases; bases with no gene match: 10. Germline assignment: CDR1 MNHEY and CDR2 SVGAGI. The DNA of the CDR3 is TGTGCCAGCAGACCTGACAGGGGAGGGTCCAATCAGCCCCAGCATTTT. Translated, it gives CASRPDRGGSNQPQHF.